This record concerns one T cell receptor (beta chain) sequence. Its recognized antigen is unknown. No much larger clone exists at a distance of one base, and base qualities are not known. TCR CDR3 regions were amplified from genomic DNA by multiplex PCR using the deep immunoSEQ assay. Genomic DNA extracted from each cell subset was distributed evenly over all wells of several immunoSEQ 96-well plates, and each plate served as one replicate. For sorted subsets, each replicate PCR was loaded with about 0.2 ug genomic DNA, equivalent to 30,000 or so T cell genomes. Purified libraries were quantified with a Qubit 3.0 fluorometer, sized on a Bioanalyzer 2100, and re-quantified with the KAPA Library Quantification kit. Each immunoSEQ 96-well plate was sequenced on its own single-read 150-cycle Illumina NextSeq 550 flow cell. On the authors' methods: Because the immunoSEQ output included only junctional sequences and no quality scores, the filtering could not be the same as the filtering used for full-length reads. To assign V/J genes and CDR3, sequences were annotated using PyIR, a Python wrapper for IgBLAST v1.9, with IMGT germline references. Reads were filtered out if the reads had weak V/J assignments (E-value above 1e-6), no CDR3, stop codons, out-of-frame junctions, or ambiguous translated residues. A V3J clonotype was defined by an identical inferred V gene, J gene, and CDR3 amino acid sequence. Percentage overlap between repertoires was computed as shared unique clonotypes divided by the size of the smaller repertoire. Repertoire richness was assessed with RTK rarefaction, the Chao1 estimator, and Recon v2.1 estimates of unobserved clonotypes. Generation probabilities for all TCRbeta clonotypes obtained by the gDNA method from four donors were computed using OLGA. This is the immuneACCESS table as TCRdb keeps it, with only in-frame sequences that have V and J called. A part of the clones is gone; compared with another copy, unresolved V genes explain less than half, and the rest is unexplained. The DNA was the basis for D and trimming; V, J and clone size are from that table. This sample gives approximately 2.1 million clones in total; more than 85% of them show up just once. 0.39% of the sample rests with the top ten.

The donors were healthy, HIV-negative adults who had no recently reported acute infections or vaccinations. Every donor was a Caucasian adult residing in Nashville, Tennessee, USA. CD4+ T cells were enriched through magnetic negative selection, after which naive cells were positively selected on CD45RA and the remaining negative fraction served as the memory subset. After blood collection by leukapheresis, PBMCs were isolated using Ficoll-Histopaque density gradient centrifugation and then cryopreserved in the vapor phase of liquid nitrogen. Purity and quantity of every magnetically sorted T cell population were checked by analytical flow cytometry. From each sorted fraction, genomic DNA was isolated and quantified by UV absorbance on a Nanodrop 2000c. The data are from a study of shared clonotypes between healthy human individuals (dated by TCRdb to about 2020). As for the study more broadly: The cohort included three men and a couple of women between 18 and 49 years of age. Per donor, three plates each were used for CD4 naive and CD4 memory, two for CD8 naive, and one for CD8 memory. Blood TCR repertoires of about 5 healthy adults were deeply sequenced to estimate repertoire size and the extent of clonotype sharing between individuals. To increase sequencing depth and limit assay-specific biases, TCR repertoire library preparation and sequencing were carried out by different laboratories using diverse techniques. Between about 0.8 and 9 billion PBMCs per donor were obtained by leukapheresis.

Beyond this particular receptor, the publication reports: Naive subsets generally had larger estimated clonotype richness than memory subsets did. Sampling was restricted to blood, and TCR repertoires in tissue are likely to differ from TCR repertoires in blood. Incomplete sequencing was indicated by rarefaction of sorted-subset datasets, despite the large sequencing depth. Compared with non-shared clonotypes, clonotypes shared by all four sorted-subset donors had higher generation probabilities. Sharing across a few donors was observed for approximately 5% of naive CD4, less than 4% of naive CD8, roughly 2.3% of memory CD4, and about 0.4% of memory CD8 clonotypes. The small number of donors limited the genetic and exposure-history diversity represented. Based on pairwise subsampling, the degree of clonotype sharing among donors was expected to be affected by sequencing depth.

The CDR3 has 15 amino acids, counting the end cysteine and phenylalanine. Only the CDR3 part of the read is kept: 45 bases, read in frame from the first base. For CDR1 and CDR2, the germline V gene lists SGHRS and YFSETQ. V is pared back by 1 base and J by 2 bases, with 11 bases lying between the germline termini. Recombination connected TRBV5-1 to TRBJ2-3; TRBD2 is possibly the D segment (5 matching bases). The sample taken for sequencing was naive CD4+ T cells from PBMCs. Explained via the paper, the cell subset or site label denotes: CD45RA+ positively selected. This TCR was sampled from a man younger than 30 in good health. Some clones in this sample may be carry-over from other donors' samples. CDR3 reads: CASSLIVGITDTQYF. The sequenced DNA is TGCGCCAGCAGCTTGATAGTCGGGATCACAGATACGCAGTATTTT.